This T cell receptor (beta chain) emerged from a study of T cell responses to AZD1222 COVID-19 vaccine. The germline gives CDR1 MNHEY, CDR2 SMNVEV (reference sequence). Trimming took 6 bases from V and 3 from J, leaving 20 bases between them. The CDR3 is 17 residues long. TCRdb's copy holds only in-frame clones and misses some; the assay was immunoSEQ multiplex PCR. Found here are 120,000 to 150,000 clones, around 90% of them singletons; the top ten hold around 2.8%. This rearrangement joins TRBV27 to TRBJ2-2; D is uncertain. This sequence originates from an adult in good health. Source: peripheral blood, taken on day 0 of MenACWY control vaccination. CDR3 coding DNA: TGTGCCAGCAGATTACGGGCTGCGGCAGGATACACCGGGGAGCTGTTTTTT. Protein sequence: CASRLRAAAGYTGELFF.